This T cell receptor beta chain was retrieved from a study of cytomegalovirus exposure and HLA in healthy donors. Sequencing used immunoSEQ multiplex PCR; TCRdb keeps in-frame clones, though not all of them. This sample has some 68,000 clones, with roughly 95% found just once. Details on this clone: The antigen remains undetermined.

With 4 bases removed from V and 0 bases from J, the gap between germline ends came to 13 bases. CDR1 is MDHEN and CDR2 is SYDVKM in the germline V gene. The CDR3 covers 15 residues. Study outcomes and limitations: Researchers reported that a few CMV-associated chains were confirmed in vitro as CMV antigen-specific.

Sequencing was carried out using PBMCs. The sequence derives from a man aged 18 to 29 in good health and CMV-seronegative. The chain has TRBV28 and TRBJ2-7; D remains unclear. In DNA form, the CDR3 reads TGTGCCAGCAGTTCAGCGAGCATAAACTCCTACGAGCAGTACTTC. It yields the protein CASSSASINSYEQYF.